This TCR beta chain was sequenced for a study of shared clonotypes between healthy human individuals. General study points: Large depth notwithstanding, sorted-subset sequencing proved incomplete by rarefaction.

V lost 6 bases to trimming and J lost 0 bases, with 11 bases between them. The CDR3 is made up of 14 amino acids. Germline CDR1 is SGHRS and CDR2 is YFSETQ. Genomic DNA (from each subset) was split evenly across several immunoSEQ plates. Some clones are missing from TCRdb's copy, which holds only in-frame ones; the method was immunoSEQ multiplex PCR. The table has about 1.5 million clones, 95% to 99% seen once. Turning to this clone: Its antigen is currently unknown.

The chain joins TRBV5-1 to TRBJ2-3, with D unresolved. The origin of this receptor is a man younger than 45 in good health. Sequencing was carried out using naive CD4+ T cells sorted from blood. Stated subset: CD45RA+ positively selected. CDR3 loop: CASNDHQSTDTQYF. In nucleotides, the CDR3 is TGCGCCAGCAACGACCACCAAAGCACAGATACGCAGTATTTT.